The present TCR beta chain was sequenced within a study of patients and donors after allogeneic stem cell transplantation. This clonotype was picked up a small number of times. The CDR3 is 13 residues long. CDR1 and CDR2 (germline): DFQATT, SNEGSKA (reference sequence). V was pared by 4 bases and J by 8 bases, with 14 bases between. TCRdb independently ran MiXCR on the RT-PCR reads; one entry per CDR3 protein. The sample has approximately 200,000 distinct CDR3 sequences; 41% are singletons. V gene TRBV20-1 combines with J gene TRBJ1-4; perhaps TRBD1 as D (5 bases). This clonotype was obtained from a human donor who was either an allogeneic HSCT recipient or a stem cell or donor lymphocyte infusion donor (not recorded which). It is not recorded whose cells these are; they may come from a transplant donor. What was sequenced was blood, either unsorted or a sorted T cell fraction (not recorded which). The CDR3 DNA reads as TGCAGTGCTATCGGGAGGACACAAGAAAAACTGTTTTTT. Translation gives CSAIGRTQEKLFF.